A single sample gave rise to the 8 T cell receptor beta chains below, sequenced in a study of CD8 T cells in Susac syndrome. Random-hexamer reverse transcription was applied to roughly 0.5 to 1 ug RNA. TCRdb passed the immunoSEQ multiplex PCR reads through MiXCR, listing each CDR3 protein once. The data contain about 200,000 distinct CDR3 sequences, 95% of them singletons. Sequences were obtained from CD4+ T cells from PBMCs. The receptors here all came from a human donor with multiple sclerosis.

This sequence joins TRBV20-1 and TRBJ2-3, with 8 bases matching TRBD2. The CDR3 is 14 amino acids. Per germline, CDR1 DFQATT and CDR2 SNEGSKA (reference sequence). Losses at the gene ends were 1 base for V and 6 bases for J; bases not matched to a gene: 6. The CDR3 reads CSARGGGLPDTQYF. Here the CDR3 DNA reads TGCAGTGCTAGAGGCGGGGGGCTACCGGATACGCAGTATTTT.

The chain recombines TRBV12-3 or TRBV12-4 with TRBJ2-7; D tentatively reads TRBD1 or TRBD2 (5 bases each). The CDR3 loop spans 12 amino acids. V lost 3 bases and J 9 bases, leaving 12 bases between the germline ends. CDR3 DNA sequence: TGTGCCAGCAGTTTCGGGGCTACTGGGCAGTACTTC. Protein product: CASSFGATGQYF.

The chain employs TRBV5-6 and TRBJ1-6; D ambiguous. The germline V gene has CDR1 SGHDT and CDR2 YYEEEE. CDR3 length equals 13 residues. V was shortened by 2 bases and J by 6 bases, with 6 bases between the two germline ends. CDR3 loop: CASSFGANSPLHF. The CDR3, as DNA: TGTGCCAGCAGCTTCGGCGCTAATTCACCCCTCCACTTT.

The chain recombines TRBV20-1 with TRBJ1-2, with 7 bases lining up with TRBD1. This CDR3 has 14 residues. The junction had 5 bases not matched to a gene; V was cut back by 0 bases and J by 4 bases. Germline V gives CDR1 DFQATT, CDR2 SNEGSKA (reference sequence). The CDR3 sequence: CSARDGQVPYGYTF. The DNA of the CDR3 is TGCAGTGCTAGAGACGGACAGGTCCCCTATGGCTACACCTTC.

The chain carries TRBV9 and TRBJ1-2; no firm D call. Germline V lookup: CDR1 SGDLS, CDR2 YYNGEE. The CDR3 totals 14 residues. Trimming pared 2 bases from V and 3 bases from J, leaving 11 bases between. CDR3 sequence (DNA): TGTGCCAGCAGCGTGAGGCAGGAAGACTATGGCTACACCTTC. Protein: CASSVRQEDYGYTF.

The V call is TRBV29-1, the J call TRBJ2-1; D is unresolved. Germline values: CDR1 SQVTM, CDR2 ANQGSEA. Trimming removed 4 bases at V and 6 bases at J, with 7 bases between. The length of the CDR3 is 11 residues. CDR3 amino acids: CSVGQLNEQFF. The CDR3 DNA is TGCAGCGTTGGGCAGCTCAATGAGCAGTTCTTC.

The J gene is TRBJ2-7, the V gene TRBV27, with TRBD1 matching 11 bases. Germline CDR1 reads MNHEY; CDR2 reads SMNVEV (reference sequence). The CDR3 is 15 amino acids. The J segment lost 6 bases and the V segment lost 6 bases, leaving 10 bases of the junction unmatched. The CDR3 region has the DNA TGTGCCAGCAGCCCCACGGGGACAGGGGGAGGCGAGCAGTACTTC. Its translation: CASSPTGTGGGEQYF.

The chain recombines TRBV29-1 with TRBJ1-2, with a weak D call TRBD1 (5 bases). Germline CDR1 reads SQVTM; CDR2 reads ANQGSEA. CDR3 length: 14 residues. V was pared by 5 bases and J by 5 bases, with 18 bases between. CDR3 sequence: CSVLRGAAPYGYTF. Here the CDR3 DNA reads TGCAGCGTTTTAAGAGGGGCCGCCCCTTATGGCTACACCTTC.